The next 23 T cell receptor beta chains were all read from a single sample in a study of shared clonotypes between healthy human individuals. Profiling relied on immunoSEQ multiplex PCR, and the TCRdb table lists in-frame clones only, not all of them. The data contain more than 400,000 clones, roughly 80% of them singletons. Sequencing was carried out using PBMCs. All receptors come from a woman aged 40 to 50 in good health. Some clones in this sample may be carry-over from other donors' samples.

As regards this clone: The same CDR3 can be traced to other DNA sequences in this sample. J is TRBJ2-3 and V is TRBV30; D is undetermined. V lost 0 bases and J lost 1, with 5 bases in between. The CDR3 spans 13 residues. Per germline, CDR1 GTSNPN and CDR2 SVGIG (reference sequence). The CDR3 protein is CAWSVQGTDTQYF. Written as DNA, the CDR3 is TGTGCCTGGAGTGTACAAGGCACAGATACGCAGTATTTT.

CDR3 bases: TGTGCCAGCAGTTCCAGCGGGAGGAACACCGGGGAGCTGTTTTTT. Encoded protein: CASSSSGRNTGELFF. V gene TRBV28 combines with J gene TRBJ2-2; 8 bases align to TRBD2. The CDR3 is 15 residues long. V lost 4 bases and J lost 1; bases outside the gene matches: 2. Germline loops: CDR1 MDHEN, CDR2 SYDVKM. The full variable domain, its missing parts supplied by reference TRBV28 and TRBJ2-2, is DVKVTQSSRYLVKRTGEKVFLECVQDMDHENMFWYRQDPGLGLRLIYFSYDVKMKEKGDIPEGYSVSREKKERFSLILESASTNQTSMYLCASSSSGRNTGELFFGEGSRLTVL.

With respect to this clone: This likely traces to a read error, being one base from a far larger clone. The sample holds other DNA sequences that translate to the same CDR3. This chain connects TRBV15 to TRBJ1-2; D not resolved. Germline values: CDR1 LNHNV, CDR2 YYDKDF (reference sequence). The V end lost 5 bases, the J end lost 5 bases, and 21 bases lay between the germline ends. The length of the CDR3 is 16 residues. The CDR3 nucleotides read TGTGCCACCAGCCTTCGAAAGACTAGCCTACCATATGGCTACACCTTC. Translated, it gives CATSLRKTSLPYGYTF. Using reference TRBV15 and TRBJ1-2 for the parts outside the CDR3, the full variable domain is DAMVIQNPRYQVTQFGKPVTLSCSQTLNHNVMYWYQQKSSQAPKLLFHYYDKDFNNEADTPDNFQSRRPNTSFCFLDIRSPGLGDTAMYLCATSLRKTSLPYGYTFGSGTRLTVV.

This clone was found once. The chain uses TRBV18 and TRBJ1-5, with a weak D call TRBD1 (5 bases). Germline CDR1 and CDR2: KGHSH and LQKENI. V gave up 2 bases and J gave up 5 bases, with 10 bases separating them. The length of the CDR3 is 14 residues. CDR3 region: CASSPSMGDQPQHF. The CDR3 coding sequence is TGTGCCAGCTCACCATCCATGGGGGATCAGCCCCAGCATTTT.

The chain joins TRBV7-9 to TRBJ2-1, with D perhaps TRBD2 (6 bases). The CDR3 is made up of 12 amino acids. Between the trimmed V and J ends, which lost 3 bases and 8 bases, there was a span of 8 bases. Looked up from germline, CDR1 is SEHNR and CDR2 is FQNEAQ (reference sequence). CDR3 amino acids: CASSLIADEQFF. In DNA form, the CDR3 reads TGTGCCAGCAGCTTGATAGCGGATGAGCAGTTCTTC.

V is TRBV7-9 and J is TRBJ1-1; 7 positions match TRBD1. Trimming at V came to 3 bases and at J to 4 bases, leaving 8 bases not matched to a gene. CDR1 SEHNR and CDR2 FQNEAQ come from the germline V gene (reference sequence). The CDR3 loop spans 15 amino acids. DNA of the CDR3: TGTGCCAGCAGCTTGCTCCCAGGGGGGGGCACTGAAGCTTTCTTT. Translated, it gives CASSLLPGGGTEAFF.

The rearrangement links TRBV10-3 to TRBJ1-2, with D unresolved. CDR1 and CDR2 (germline): ENHRY, SYGVKD. Trimming took 0 bases from V and 2 from J, leaving 7 bases between them. This CDR3 contains 14 residues. CDR3 in DNA: TGTGCCATCAGTGAGTCGCGAAGGAACTATGGCTACACCTTC. Amino acid sequence: CAISESRRNYGYTF.

This clone was recorded at least ten times. The chain is built from TRBV28 and TRBJ2-6; 13 positions agree with TRBD2. With 5 bases clipped from V and 0 bases from J, the junction kept 7 bases outside the gene matches. Germline CDR1 reads MDHEN; CDR2 reads SYDVKM. This CDR3 is built from 19 residues. Here the CDR3 reads CASSAPGLAGFSGANVLTF. CDR3 DNA sequence: TGTGCCAGCAGTGCCCCGGGACTAGCGGGGTTCTCTGGGGCCAACGTCCTGACTTTC. Complete variable domain (other parts from reference TRBV28 and TRBJ2-6): DVKVTQSSRYLVKRTGEKVFLECVQDMDHENMFWYRQDPGLGLRLIYFSYDVKMKEKGDIPEGYSVSREKKERFSLILESASTNQTSMYLCASSAPGLAGFSGANVLTFGAGSRLTVL.

Details on this clone: A far larger clone is off by one base, so a read error is likely. J is TRBJ2-7 and V is TRBV30, with 7 positions matching TRBD1. The CDR3 totals 15 residues. Germline CDR1 and CDR2: GTSNPN and SVGIG (reference sequence). This CDR3 is CTWSVQGLESYEQYF. The CDR3 nucleotides read TGTACCTGGAGTGTACAGGGGCTAGAATCCTACGAGCAGTACTTC. Full variable domain (rest looked up from reference TRBV30 and TRBJ2-7): SQTIHQWPATLVQPVGSPLSLECTVEGTSNPNLYWYRQAAGRGLQLLFYSVGIGQISSEVPQNLSASRPQDRQFILSSKKLLLSDSGFYLCTWSVQGLESYEQYFGPGTRLTVT.

About this clone itself: Other DNA sequences within the sample encode an identical CDR3. The chain has TRBV27 and TRBJ2-1; 15 bases are a match to TRBD2. V was pared by 4 bases and J by 7 bases, with 2 bases of the junction left unmatched. Germline V gene sequence: CDR1 MNHEY, CDR2 SMNVEV (reference sequence). The CDR3 runs 15 residues. CDR3 in amino acids: CASSSGTSGRNEQFF. DNA of the CDR3: TGTGCCAGCAGTTCCGGGACTAGCGGGAGGAATGAGCAGTTCTTC.

Points on this clone: Given a far larger clone just one base away, this is likely a sequencing read error. This sample also contains other DNA sequences that code for the same CDR3. The chain recombines TRBV11-1 with TRBJ1-1; D not resolved. CDR1 is SGHAT and CDR2 is FQDESV in the germline V gene (reference sequence). The length of the CDR3 is 12 residues. The CDR3 DNA reads as TGTGCAAGCAGCTTAGATGGCGGGGAAGCTTTCTTT. It codes for CASSLDGGEAFF.

The chain links TRBV10-1 to TRBJ2-2; D remains unclear. With 4 bases removed from V and 4 bases from J, the gap between germline ends came to 7 bases. Germline V lookup: CDR1 WNHNN, CDR2 SYGVQD (reference sequence). The CDR3 is 13 amino acids. CDR3 loop: CASSVGFTGELFF. The CDR3 region has the DNA TGCGCCAGCAGTGTTGGGTTCACCGGGGAGCTGTTTTTT.

The rearrangement uses TRBV7-2 and TRBJ2-2; D is uncertain. Germline loops: CDR1 SGHTA, CDR2 FQGNSA. V was trimmed by 6 bases and J by 5 bases, leaving 10 bases between them. The CDR3 runs 13 residues. CDR3 sequence (DNA): TGTGCCAGCAGGATTATGGGGACCGGGGAGCTGTTTTTT. This encodes CASRIMGTGELFF.

The V and J genes are TRBV6-4 and TRBJ1-1; 8 nucleotides line up with TRBD1. There are 13 residues in the CDR3. The J segment lost 3 bases and the V segment lost 8 bases, leaving 5 bases of the junction unmatched. Germline assignment: CDR1 MRHNA and CDR2 SNTAGT. The CDR3 nucleotides are TGTGCCAGCGCGGACAGGGACGACACTGAAGCTTTCTTT. Translated: CASADRDDTEAFF.

The V call is TRBV2, the J call TRBJ2-5; D is unclear. The V gene lost 2 bases and the J gene lost 6 bases, with 10 bases spanning the gap. The CDR3 contains 13 residues. Germline V CDR1 and CDR2: SNHLY, FYNNEI. The CDR3 sequence: CASSESLLKTQYF. The CDR3 DNA reads TGTGCCAGCAGTGAATCTCTGCTTAAGACCCAGTACTTC.

The chain combines TRBV7-9 with TRBJ2-1; perhaps TRBD1 as D (6 bases). CDR1 SEHNR and CDR2 FQNEAQ come from the germline V gene (reference sequence). This CDR3 spans 15 amino acids. Trimming removed 5 bases at V and 7 bases at J, with 18 bases between. The CDR3 is CASSGTGSGWNEQFF. The CDR3 DNA sequence: TGTGCCAGCAGCGGTACAGGGTCGGGGTGGAATGAGCAGTTCTTC.

This clone came up once. The rearrangement joins TRBV5-4 to TRBJ2-3; TRBD2 aligns across 13 bases. V was pared by 0 bases and J by 2 bases, with 3 bases of the junction left unmatched. Germline V lookup: CDR1 SGHNT, CDR2 YYREEE (reference sequence). This CDR3 is 17 amino acids long. CDR3 amino acids: CASSLGGTSGTTDTQYF. The CDR3 DNA is TGTGCCAGCAGCTTGGGGGGGACTAGCGGGACCACAGATACGCAGTATTTT. The full variable domain, in which reference TRBV5-4 and TRBJ2-3 provide the parts outside the CDR3, is ETGVTQSPTHLIKTRGQQVTLRCSSQSGHNTVSWYQQALGQGPQFIFQYYREEENGRGNFPPRFSGLQFPNYSSELNVNALELDDSALYLCASSLGGTSGTTDTQYFGPGTRLTVL.

This clone was recorded only once. The chain uses TRBV9 and TRBJ1-2; D not resolved. CDR3 length: 13 amino acids. V was pared by 0 bases and J by 6 bases, with 9 bases between. Germline CDR1 is SGDLS and CDR2 is YYNGEE. Here the CDR3 reads CASSVALGNGYTF. CDR3 coding DNA: TGTGCCAGCAGCGTAGCTTTAGGGAATGGCTACACCTTC.

With respect to this clone: This likely stems from a read error, as it lies one base from a far larger clone. The V gene is TRBV10-2, the J gene TRBJ1-5; no reliable D call. Trimming removed 3 bases from V and 7 bases from J, with 7 bases in between. Germline CDR1 reads WSHSY; CDR2 reads SAAADI. The CDR3 has 12 residues. The DNA of the CDR3 is TGCGCCAGCAGTGACAACAGACAGCCCCAGCATTTT. This gives the protein CASSDNRQPQHF.

In this sample, this clone turned up a few times. The V gene is TRBV20-1, the J gene TRBJ1-1; no clear D gene. The CDR3 totals 11 residues. V was shortened by 5 bases and J by 5 bases, with 9 bases between the two germline ends. Germline V gene sequence: CDR1 DFQATT, CDR2 SNEGSKA (reference sequence). Here the CDR3 reads CSAPDQTEAFF. CDR3 DNA: TGCAGTGCTCCCGATCAGACTGAAGCTTTCTTT.

The V and J genes are TRBV7-9 and TRBJ1-1; 11 bases are a match to TRBD1. This CDR3 is built from 15 residues. The V and J ends lost 5 bases and 6 bases, in that order; junction bases with no gene match: 8. From germline, CDR1 is SEHNR and CDR2 FQNEAQ (reference sequence). The chain's CDR3 is CASSRVGTGGSEAFF. CDR3 DNA sequence: TGTGCCAGCAGCCGTGTGGGGACAGGGGGGTCTGAAGCTTTCTTT.

Regarding this clone: Other DNA sequences in the sample encode the same CDR3. The CDR3 nucleotides read TGTGCCAGCAGTGCAGGAATGAACACTGAAGCTTTCTTT. Translated, it gives CASSAGMNTEAFF. The V and J genes are TRBV11-2 and TRBJ1-1; D call uncertain. CDR1 SGHAT and CDR2 FQNNGV come from the germline V gene. V lost 6 bases and J lost 0, with 8 bases in between. The CDR3 runs 13 residues.

This chain joins TRBV5-1 and TRBJ2-2, with no clear D. CDR1 and CDR2 (germline): SGHRS, YFSETQ. This CDR3 region has 13 residues. The V end was cut by 2 bases, the J end by 5 bases, with 7 bases between. The CDR3 region is CASSFAETGELFF. Written as DNA, the CDR3 is TGCGCCAGCAGCTTTGCCGAGACCGGGGAGCTGTTTTTT.